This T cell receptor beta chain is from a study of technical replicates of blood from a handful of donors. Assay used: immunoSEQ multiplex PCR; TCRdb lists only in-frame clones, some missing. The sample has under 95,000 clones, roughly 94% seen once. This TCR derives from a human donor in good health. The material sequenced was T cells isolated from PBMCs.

CDR3 nucleotide sequence: TGTGCCAGCAGCCTCGATAAAACAGGGGGCTATGGCTACACCTTC. It yields the protein CASSLDKTGGYGYTF. This chain links TRBV21-1 with TRBJ1-2; whether TRBD1, the table's D call, matches the DNA was not checked. TRBV21-1 is labeled a pseudogene. This CDR3 is 15 amino acids long.